The entry below describes one T cell receptor beta chain. The antigen is not known. The sample originates from a study of T cell responses to AZD1222 COVID-19 vaccine. CDR1 is LGHNA and CDR2 is YSLEER in the germline V gene. The CDR3 runs to 13 residues. Trimming took 3 bases from V and 5 from J, leaving 10 bases between them. Here immunoSEQ multiplex PCR was the method, and the copy in TCRdb shows in-frame clones only, minus some. The sample has approximately 60,000 clones, approximately 86% seen once. Whole-study findings and limits: Vaccine-related CD4 TCRs covered spike, predominating at 160-218 and 743-854. Without day 14 samples, only post-peak T cell repertoires were studied. The study identified only six AZD1222 recipients as seropositive at baseline.

It was second doses at about 4 or about 12 weeks that were pooled. The specimen comprised peripheral blood, sampled 28 days after the second AZD1222 dose. The TCR was taken from an adult who received the AZD1222 COVID-19 vaccine. The V and J genes are TRBV4-3 and TRBJ1-2; D is perhaps TRBD1 (5 bases). CDR3 residues: CASSQQGRYGYTF. Written as DNA, the CDR3 is TGCGCCAGCAGCCAGCAGGGTCGGTATGGCTACACCTTC.